The present entry profiles one TCR beta chain with its context. Measured with immunoSEQ multiplex PCR; TCRdb has only the in-frame clones, and not every one. Seen here are 390,000 or so clones, around 86% observed once, and the top ten hold about 4.8%. These data come from a study of blood T cell repertoires in COVID-19. This CDR3 has 16 residues. Study members were between roughly 18 and 100 years old and lived in about two dozen US regions. The chain combines TRBV21-1 with TRBJ2-7; the table's D call of TRBD2 was not tested on the DNA. TRBV21-1 is annotated as a pseudogene. The receptor was isolated from a woman between 45 and 60 years old who had recovered from COVID-19. Sequencing input: PBMCs or T cells enriched from blood (not recorded which). CDR3 protein: CASSTLGLAGVYEQYF. The CDR3 DNA reads as TGTGCCAGCAGCACCTTGGGACTAGCGGGAGTGTATGAGCAGTACTTC.